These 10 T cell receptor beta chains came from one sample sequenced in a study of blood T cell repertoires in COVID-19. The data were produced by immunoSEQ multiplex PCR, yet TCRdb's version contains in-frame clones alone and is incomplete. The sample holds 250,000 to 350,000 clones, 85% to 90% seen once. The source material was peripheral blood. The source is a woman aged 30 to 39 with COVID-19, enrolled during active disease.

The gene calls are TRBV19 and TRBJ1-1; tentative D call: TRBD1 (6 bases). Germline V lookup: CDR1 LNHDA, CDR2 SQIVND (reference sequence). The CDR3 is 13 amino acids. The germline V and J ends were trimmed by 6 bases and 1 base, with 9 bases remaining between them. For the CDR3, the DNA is TGTGCCAGTAGGGAGACAGGGAACACTGAAGCTTTCTTT. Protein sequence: CASRETGNTEAFF.

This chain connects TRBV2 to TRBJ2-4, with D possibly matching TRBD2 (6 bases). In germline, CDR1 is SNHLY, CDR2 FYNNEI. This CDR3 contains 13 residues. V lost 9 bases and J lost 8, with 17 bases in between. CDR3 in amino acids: CASQTGTRDIQYF. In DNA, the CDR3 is TGTGCCAGTCAAACCGGGACTCGTGACATTCAGTACTTC.

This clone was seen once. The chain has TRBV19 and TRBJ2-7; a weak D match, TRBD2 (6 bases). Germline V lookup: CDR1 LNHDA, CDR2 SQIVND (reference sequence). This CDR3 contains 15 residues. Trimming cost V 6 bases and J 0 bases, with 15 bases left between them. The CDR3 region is CASRNRDFSSYEQYF. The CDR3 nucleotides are TGTGCCAGTAGGAACCGGGACTTCTCCTCCTACGAGCAGTACTTC.

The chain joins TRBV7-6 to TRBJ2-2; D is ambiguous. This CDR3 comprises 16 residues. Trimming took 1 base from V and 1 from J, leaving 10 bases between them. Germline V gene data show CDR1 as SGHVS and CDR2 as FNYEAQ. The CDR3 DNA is TGTGCCAGCAGCTTAGGCACTCCTAAGAACACCGGGGAGCTGTTTTTT. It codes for CASSLGTPKNTGELFF.

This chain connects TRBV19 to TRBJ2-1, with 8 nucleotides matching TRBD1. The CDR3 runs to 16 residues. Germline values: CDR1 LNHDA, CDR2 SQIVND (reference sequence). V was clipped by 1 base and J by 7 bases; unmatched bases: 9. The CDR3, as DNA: TGTGCCAGTAGTATAGGGGGACAGGTAGTAGAAAATGAGCAGTTCTTC. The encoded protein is CASSIGGQVVENEQFF.

CDR3 protein: CASSNQGNQPQHF. The CDR3 nucleotides read TGTGCCAGCAGCAACCAGGGGAATCAGCCCCAGCATTTT. This sequence joins TRBV6-6 and TRBJ1-5; D is possibly TRBD1 (6 bases). This CDR3 has 13 amino acids. Per the germline V gene, CDR1 is MNHNY and CDR2 is SVGAGI (reference sequence). The V end was cut by 6 bases, the J end by 4 bases, with 10 bases between.

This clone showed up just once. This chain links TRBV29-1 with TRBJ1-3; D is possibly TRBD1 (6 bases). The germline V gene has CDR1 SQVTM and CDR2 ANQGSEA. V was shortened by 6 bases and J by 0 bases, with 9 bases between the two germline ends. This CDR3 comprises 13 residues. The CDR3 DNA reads TGCAGCGTGGGGGCCATCTCTGGAAACACCATATATTTT. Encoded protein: CSVGAISGNTIYF.

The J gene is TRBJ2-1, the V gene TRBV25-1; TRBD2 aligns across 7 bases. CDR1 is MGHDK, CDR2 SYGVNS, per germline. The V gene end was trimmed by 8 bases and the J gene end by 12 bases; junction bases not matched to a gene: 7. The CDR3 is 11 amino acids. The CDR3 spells CASSRLAVQFF. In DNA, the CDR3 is TGTGCCAGCTCTAGACTAGCCGTGCAGTTCTTC.

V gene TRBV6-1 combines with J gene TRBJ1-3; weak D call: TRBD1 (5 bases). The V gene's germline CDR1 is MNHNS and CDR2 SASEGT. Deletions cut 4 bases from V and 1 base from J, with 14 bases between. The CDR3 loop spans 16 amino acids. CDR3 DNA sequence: TGTGCCAGCAGTGCTTACAGGATCGGGTCTGGAAACACCATATATTTT. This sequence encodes CASSAYRIGSGNTIYF.

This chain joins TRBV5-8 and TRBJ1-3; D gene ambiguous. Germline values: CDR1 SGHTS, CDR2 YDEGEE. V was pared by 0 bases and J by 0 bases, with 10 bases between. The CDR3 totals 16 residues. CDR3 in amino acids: CASSLGRSPSGNTIYF. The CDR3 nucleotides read TGTGCCAGCAGCTTGGGGAGGTCCCCCTCTGGAAACACCATATATTTT.